This TCR beta chain was obtained from a study of T cell clonotyping in hematopoietic cell transplantation. Assay used: immunoSEQ multiplex PCR; TCRdb lists only in-frame clones, some missing. The sample includes fewer than 20,000 clones, about two thirds of them seen just once. In its sample, this clone was seen a few times. This CDR3 comprises 13 residues. Germline V gene sequence: CDR1 SGHRS, CDR2 YFSETQ. The V segment lost 4 bases and the J segment 8 bases; nucleotides outside the gene matches: 8. The source material was peripheral blood mononuclear cells. The clonotype was recovered from a woman aged 55-70 years in good health. Some clones in this sample may be carry-over from other donors' samples. The gene calls are TRBV5-1 and TRBJ1-2, with TRBD1 matching over 7 bases. The CDR3: CASSATTGQGYTF. The CDR3 bases are TGCGCCAGCAGCGCCACGACAGGGCAAGGCTACACCTTC.